This T cell receptor (beta chain) is drawn from a study of cytomegalovirus exposure and HLA in healthy donors. In regard to this clone: Antigen: not known.

Use of 60 Vbeta and 13 Jbeta primers characterized the PCR. Some clones are missing from TCRdb's copy, which holds only in-frame ones; the method was immunoSEQ multiplex PCR. This table has hundreds of thousands of clones, about 80% appearing once. Broader study findings: In a later analysis, CMV-associated beta chains were mostly HLA-associated, it appeared.

The germline V gene has CDR1 SGHRS and CDR2 YFSETQ. This CDR3 spans 16 amino acids. The V segment lost 0 bases and the J segment 0 bases; nucleotides outside the gene matches: 6. The sequence derives from a man aged 40-50 years in good health and CMV-seropositive. Input material: PBMCs. This rearrangement joins TRBV5-1 to TRBJ2-7, with 7 bases aligning to TRBD1. DNA of the CDR3: TGCGCCAGCAGCTTGGGTGGGGACAGTCGCTCCTACGAGCAGTACTTC. As protein: CASSLGGDSRSYEQYF.